This T cell receptor beta chain stems from a study of preoperative IRX-2 immunotherapy in early breast cancer. As to treatment: preoperative locoregional IRX-2 cytokine immunotherapy. Samples came from a phase Ib trial of preoperative locoregional IRX-2 cytokine immunotherapy. This CDR3 region has 15 residues. Germline CDR1 SGDLS, CDR2 YYNGEE. V dropped 5 bases and J dropped 5 bases, with 20 bases sitting between them. The protocol was immunoSEQ multiplex PCR, while the TCRdb copy is restricted to in-frame clones and leaves out a portion. Of roughly 27,000 clones listed, approximately 81% are singletons.

The sequencing here drew on lymph node tissue, taken after IRX-2 immunotherapy. This sequence originates from a human donor with breast cancer. This chain connects TRBV9 to TRBJ2-7; perhaps TRBD1 as D (6 bases). The CDR3 reads CASSGVTGLWDEQYF. In DNA, the CDR3 is TGTGCCAGCAGTGGCGTGACAGGTTTGTGGGACGAGCAGTACTTC. The entire variable domain, with the rest obtained from reference TRBV9 and TRBJ2-7, is as follows: DSGVTQTPKHLITATGQRVTLRCSPRSGDLSVYWYQQSLDQGLQFLIQYYNGEERAKGNILERFSAQQFPDLHSELNLSSLELGDSALYFCASSGVTGLWDEQYFGPGTRLTVT.